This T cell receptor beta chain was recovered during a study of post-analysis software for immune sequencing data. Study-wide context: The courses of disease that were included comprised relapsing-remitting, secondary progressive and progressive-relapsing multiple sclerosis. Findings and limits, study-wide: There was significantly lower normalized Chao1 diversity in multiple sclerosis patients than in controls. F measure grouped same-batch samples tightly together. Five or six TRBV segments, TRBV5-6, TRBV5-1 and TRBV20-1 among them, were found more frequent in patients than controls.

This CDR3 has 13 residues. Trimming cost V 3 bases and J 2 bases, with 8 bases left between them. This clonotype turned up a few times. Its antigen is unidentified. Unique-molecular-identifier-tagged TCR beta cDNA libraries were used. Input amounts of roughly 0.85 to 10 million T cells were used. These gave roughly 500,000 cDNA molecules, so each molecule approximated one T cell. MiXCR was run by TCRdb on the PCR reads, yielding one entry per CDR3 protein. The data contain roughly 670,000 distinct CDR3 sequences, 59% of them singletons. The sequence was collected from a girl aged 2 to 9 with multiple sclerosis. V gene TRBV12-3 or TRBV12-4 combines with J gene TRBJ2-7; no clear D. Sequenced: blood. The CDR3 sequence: CASSFVGTYEQYF. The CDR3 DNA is TGTGCCAGCAGTTTCGTCGGTACCTACGAGCAGTACTTC.